This T cell receptor (beta chain) derives from a study of CD8 T cells in ankylosing spondylitis. CDR1 and CDR2 from the germline V gene are SGHRS and YFSETQ. The CDR3 runs 14 residues. V lost 1 base and J lost 2, with 9 bases in between. In its sample, this clonotype was seen many times. TCRdb reanalysed the 5' RACE reads using MiXCR and keeps one entry per CDR3 protein. The sample contains under 55,000 distinct CDR3 sequences, 7.4% of which appear only once. This chain links TRBV5-1 with TRBJ2-5; weak D call: TRBD2 (6 bases). The clonotype comes from a female donor with ankylosing spondylitis or in good health (not recorded which). The sample comprised blood, either unsorted or a sorted T cell fraction (not recorded which). The CDR3 DNA reads TGCGCCAGCAGCTTGTCGGAGGGACAAGAGACCCAGTACTTC. Protein sequence: CASSLSEGQETQYF.